This is a list of T cell receptor beta chains from one sample in a study of identical twins. TCRdb re-derived calls from the 5' RACE reads in MiXCR, one entry per CDR3 protein. The repertoire holds nearly 650,000 distinct CDR3 sequences, with about 7.1% as singletons. These records were also assigned to another study, of yellow fever vaccine responses in identical twins.

Sequencing input: PBMCs. Receptors originate from a woman younger than 35 in good health. CDR3s include the opening cysteine and the closing phenylalanine or tryptophan. The D gene is left open where the match is weak. Clone size appears in some rows only: once, few, many, or a class for an expanded clone.

abundance	v_gene	j_gene	d_gene	CDR3nt	CDR3aa
-	TRBV4-2	TRBJ1-1	-	TGTGCCAGCAGCCAAGATACGGAAAGGTCAGAAGCTTTCTTT	CASSQDTERSEAFF
many	TRBV2	TRBJ2-5	-	TGTGCCAGCAGTGAATTAGCTTCAACGCAAGAGACCCAGTACTTC	CASSELASTQETQYF
-	TRBV4-2	TRBJ2-5	TRBD2	TGTGCCAGCAGCCGGACTAGCGGGAGTGGAGAGACCCAGTACTTC	CASSRTSGSGETQYF
many	TRBV12-3/TRBV12-4	TRBJ2-5	TRBD1	TGTGCCAGCAGTCTTAAATGGCCCGATTGGACAGGGAAAGTCCCGGAGACCCAGTACTTC	CASSLKWPDWTGKVPETQYF
many	TRBV3-1	TRBJ2-1	TRBD2	TGTGCCTCCAGTGGGACTAGCGGGTTTTACTCCTACAATGAGCAGTTCTTC	CASSGTSGFYSYNEQFF
-	TRBV7-2	TRBJ2-1	-	TGTGCCAGCAGCTTAGTGGTTGCTTCGTTGGGGTTGAATGAGCAGTTCTTC	CASSLVVASLGLNEQFF
few	TRBV7-2	TRBJ2-7	TRBD1	TGTGCCAGCTGCTGGACAGGGTCCTCCTACGAGCAGTACTTC	CASCWTGSSYEQYF
many	TRBV12-3/TRBV12-4	TRBJ2-1	-	TGTGCCAGCAGTTTTGGCGGAATCTACAATGAGCAGTTCTTC	CASSFGGIYNEQFF
-	TRBV3-1	TRBJ1-4	TRBD1	TGTGCCAGCAACACAGGGGGGACTAATGAAAAACTGTTTTTT	CASNTGGTNEKLFF
-	TRBV2	TRBJ2-7	TRBD2	TGTGCCAGCAGTGAAGGTTGGGGGGGAGGAGTCTACGAGCAGTACTTC	CASSEGWGGGVYEQYF
-	TRBV7-3	TRBJ1-1	-	TGTGCCAGCAGCTTGAGAAGGGAGGGGAATACTGAAGCTTTCTTT	CASSLRREGNTEAFF
-	TRBV10-3	TRBJ2-1	-	TGTGCCATCAGTGTCTCTAGGGATGAGCAGTTCTTC	CAISVSRDEQFF
-	TRBV27	TRBJ2-7	TRBD1	TGTGCCAGCAGTCGCAGGGGGAACGAGCAGTACTTC	CASSRRGNEQYF
-	TRBV27	TRBJ2-7	TRBD2	TGTGCCAGCAGTTTTTCCCCTGGACTAGCGGGAGGGGTGGACGAGCAGTACTTC	CASSFSPGLAGGVDEQYF
-	TRBV2	TRBJ1-1	TRBD1	TGTGCCAGCACCCTAGACAGGGATTACACTGAAGCTTTCTTT	CASTLDRDYTEAFF
many	TRBV7-9	TRBJ2-2	-	TGTGCCCACGGGATTTACACCGGGGAGCTGTTTTTT	CAHGIYTGELFF
few	TRBV5-1	TRBJ2-1	TRBD1	TGCGCCAGCAGCTTGGGGGGGACAGGAGCCGACAATGAGCAGTTCTTC	CASSLGGTGADNEQFF
many	TRBV12-3/TRBV12-4	TRBJ1-2	-	TGTGCCAGCACTACACAGGGATCCTATGGCTACACCTTC	CASTTQGSYGYTF
many	TRBV11-2	TRBJ1-2	-	TGTGCCAGCAGCCCCCTAATGGGGGCCACTGATCCTTCTCTTTCGAGTGGCTACACCTTC	CASSPLMGATDPSLSSGYTF
-	TRBV29-1	TRBJ2-5	-	TGCAGCGTTGAAGGGACACCCAAGACCCAGTACTTC	CSVEGTPKTQYF
few	TRBV29-1	TRBJ1-1	-	TGCAGCGTTGAGGCCCAAACGAACACTGAAGCTTTCTTT	CSVEAQTNTEAFF
few	TRBV14	TRBJ1-1	-	TGTGCCAGCAGCCAAGCTGAACTCGACTCCTCGAACACTGAAGCTTTCTTT	CASSQAELDSSNTEAFF
many	TRBV5-1	TRBJ1-4	TRBD1	TGCGCCAGCAGCTTGGGGGGACAGGGGGATGAAAAACTGTTTTTT	CASSLGGQGDEKLFF
few	TRBV19	TRBJ2-1	TRBD2	TGTGCCAGTAGTCCTAGCGGGGGCTGGTATGAGCAGTTCTTC	CASSPSGGWYEQFF